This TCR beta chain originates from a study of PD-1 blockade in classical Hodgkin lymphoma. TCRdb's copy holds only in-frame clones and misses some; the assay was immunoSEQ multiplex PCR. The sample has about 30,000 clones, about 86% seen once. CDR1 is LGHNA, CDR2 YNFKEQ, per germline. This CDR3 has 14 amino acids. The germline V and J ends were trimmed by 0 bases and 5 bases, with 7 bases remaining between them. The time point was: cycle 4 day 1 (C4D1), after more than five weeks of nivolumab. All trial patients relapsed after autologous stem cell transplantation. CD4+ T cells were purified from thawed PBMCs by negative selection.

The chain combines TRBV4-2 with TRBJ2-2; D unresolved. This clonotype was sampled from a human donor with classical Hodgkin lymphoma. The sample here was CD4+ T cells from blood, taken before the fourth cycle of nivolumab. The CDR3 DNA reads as TGTGCCAGCAGCCAAGATTGGGGAACCGGGGAGCTGTTTTTT. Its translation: CASSQDWGTGELFF.